These 9 T cell receptor beta chains originate from one sample sequenced in a study of T cells in Graves' hyperthyroidism and ophthalmopathy. Using RNA transcripts as the source, TCR beta CDR3 regions were amplified. Initially, a first-round RT-PCR of the TCR CDR3 employed the HTBI primer set. Using its own MiXCR run on the multiplex PCR reads, TCRdb lists one record per CDR3 protein. This table holds under 350,000 distinct CDR3 sequences, about 20% found once. The specimen was blood. The source is a woman aged 45 to 65 with Graves' hyperthyroidism.

This clonotype showed up many times. This sequence joins TRBV12-3 or TRBV12-4 and TRBJ2-3; 7 nucleotides line up with TRBD1. The CDR3 totals 15 residues. V shed 5 bases, J shed 4 bases, and the junction held 9 bases outside the gene matches. CDR3 in amino acids: CASSRTGQGPDTQYF. The CDR3 DNA follows: TGTGCCAGCAGTCGGACAGGCCAAGGGCCAGATACGCAGTATTTT.

This clonotype came up many times. The chain combines TRBV29-1 with TRBJ1-2, with a weak D call TRBD1 (6 bases). This CDR3 is 16 amino acids long. Trimming left V 0 bases short and J 1 base short, with 15 bases between. The V gene's germline CDR1 is SQVTM and CDR2 ANQGSEA. Here the CDR3 DNA reads TGCAGCGTTGAAGATTTAAGTAGGGGGGTTAACTATGGCTACACCTTC. It yields the protein CSVEDLSRGVNYGYTF. The complete variable domain, with remaining parts taken from reference TRBV29-1 and TRBJ1-2, reads SAVISQKPSRDICQRGTSLTIQCQVDSQVTMMFWYRQQPGQSLTLIATANQGSEATYESGFVIDKFPISRPNLTFSTLTVSNMSPEDSSIYLCSVEDLSRGVNYGYTFGSGTRLTVV.

As regards this clonotype: One end of the junction varies from germline; a read error may be responsible. V usage is TRBV10-3 and J usage is TRBJ2-7; D is perhaps TRBD2 (6 bases). This CDR3 region has 16 residues. Germline V gene sequence: CDR1 ENHRY, CDR2 SYGVKD. DNA of the CDR3: TGTGCCATCAGTGTAGGTAGCGGAACCACGTCCTGCGAGCAGTACTTC. Its protein product is CAISVGSGTTSCEQYF.

This clonotype was seen repeatedly, ten times or more. This chain connects TRBV12-3 or TRBV12-4 to TRBJ1-2; the D is unclear. The CDR3 covers 13 residues. V lost 4 bases, J lost 4 bases, and 10 bases lay in between. The CDR3 region is CASSYGKPYGYTF. The CDR3 DNA sequence: TGTGCCAGCAGTTACGGCAAACCCTATGGCTACACCTTC.

This clonotype has a handful of counts. The gene calls are TRBV2 and TRBJ2-3, with unresolved D. The germline V gene encodes CDR1 SNHLY and CDR2 FYNNEI. The CDR3 spans 12 residues. The ends were cut back, 4 bases at V and 6 bases at J, with 8 bases in the middle. CDR3 sequence (DNA): TGTGCCAGCAGTGTGACCACCGATACGCAGTATTTT. Translated, it gives CASSVTTDTQYF.

In its sample, this clonotype was seen many times. The J gene is TRBJ1-2, the V gene TRBV20-1, with D possibly being TRBD1 (6 bases). The CDR3 loop spans 13 amino acids. Trimming left V 4 bases short and J 3 bases short, with 12 bases between. CDR1 and CDR2 from the germline V gene are DFQATT and SNEGSKA (reference sequence). Written as DNA, the CDR3 is TGCAGTGCTACCGGGACAACCTACTATGGCTACACCTTC. This gives the protein CSATGTTYYGYTF.

In the case of this clonotype: This may be a read error: a much more frequent sequence differs by one nucleotide. The CDR3 end shows no conserved phenylalanine or tryptophan, and so a read error is likely. The DNA of the CDR3 is TGTGCCAGCAAAGGTCAAGCTAACTATGGCTACACCCTC. This codes for CASKGQANYGYTL. The rearrangement joins TRBV12-3 or TRBV12-4 to TRBJ1-2; D is unclear. The CDR3 length is 13 residues. V was pared by 7 bases and J by 0 bases, with 9 bases between.

In its sample, this clonotype was seen many times. This chain joins TRBV12-3 or TRBV12-4 and TRBJ2-1, with TRBD1 matching 8 bases. J lost 6 bases, V lost 7 bases, and 11 bases had no gene match. The CDR3 sequence is 15 residues long. This CDR3 reads CASTRPGQAFNEQFF. The CDR3 DNA follows: TGTGCCAGCACACGACCGGGACAGGCCTTCAATGAGCAGTTCTTC.

In this sample, this clonotype turned up a few times. The genes are TRBV4-1 and TRBJ1-4; 12 bases line up with TRBD1. With V trimmed by 4 bases and J by 2 bases, 5 bases remained unmatched. CDR3 length: 17 residues. From germline, CDR1 is MGHRA and CDR2 YSYEKL. In nucleotides, the CDR3 is TGCGCCAGCAGCCCCCGGGACAGGGGGCGGACTAATGAAAAACTGTTTTTT. Its translation: CASSPRDRGRTNEKLFF.